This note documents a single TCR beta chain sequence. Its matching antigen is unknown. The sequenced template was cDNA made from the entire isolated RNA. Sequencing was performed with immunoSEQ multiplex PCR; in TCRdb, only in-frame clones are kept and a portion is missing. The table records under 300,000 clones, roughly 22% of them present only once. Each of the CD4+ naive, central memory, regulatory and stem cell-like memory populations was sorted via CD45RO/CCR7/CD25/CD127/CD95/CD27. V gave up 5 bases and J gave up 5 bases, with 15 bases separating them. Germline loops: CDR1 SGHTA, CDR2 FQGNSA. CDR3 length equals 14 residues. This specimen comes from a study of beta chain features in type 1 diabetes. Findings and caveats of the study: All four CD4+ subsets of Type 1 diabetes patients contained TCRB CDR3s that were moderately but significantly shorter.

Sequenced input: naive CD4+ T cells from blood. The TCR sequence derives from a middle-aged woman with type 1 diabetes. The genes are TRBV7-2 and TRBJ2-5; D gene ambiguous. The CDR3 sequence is CASSPLSVGETQYF. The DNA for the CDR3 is TGTGCCAGCAGCCCCCTGAGCGTTGGGGAGACCCAGTACTTC. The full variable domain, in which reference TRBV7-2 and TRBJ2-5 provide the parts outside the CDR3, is GAGVSQSPSNKVTEKGKDVELRCDPISGHTALYWYRQSLGQGLEFLIYFQGNSAPDKSGLPSDRFSAERTGGSVSTLTIQRTQQEDSAVYLCASSPLSVGETQYFGPGTRLLVL.